One sample yielded the 4 T cell receptor beta chains listed below, sequenced in a study of cytomegalovirus exposure and HLA in healthy donors. The PCR had 60 Vbeta and 13 Jbeta primers. The data were produced by immunoSEQ multiplex PCR, yet TCRdb's version contains in-frame clones alone and is incomplete. The sample carries 93,000 or so clones, around 60% recorded once. Source material: PBMCs. These receptors all come from a woman aged 45-65 years in good health and CMV-seronegative.

This clone has only one observation. The V gene is TRBV7-9, the J gene TRBJ1-5; D gene ambiguous. The germline V and J ends were trimmed by 3 bases and 11 bases, with 17 bases remaining between them. The CDR3 has 14 amino acids. CDR1 is SEHNR, CDR2 FQNEAQ, per germline (reference sequence). The DNA for the CDR3 is TGTGCCAGCAGCTTTTCCGGGCGGAACGGGGCCCAGCATTTT. It encodes CASSFSGRNGAQHF.

The rearrangement joins TRBV6-1 to TRBJ2-5; the match to TRBD1 covers 8 bases. This CDR3 region has 14 residues. V shed 5 bases, J shed 1 base, and the junction held 3 bases outside the gene matches. Germline V gene lookup returns CDR1 MNHNS and CDR2 SASEGT. The CDR3 nucleotides read TGTGCCAGCAGTCGGGGGACAGGCCAAGAGACCCAGTACTTC. Protein product: CASSRGTGQETQYF.

This chain joins TRBV29-1 and TRBJ2-5; no definite D call. Germline lookup yields CDR1 SQVTM and CDR2 ANQGSEA. The CDR3 sequence is 11 residues long. V dropped 5 bases and J dropped 3 bases, with 7 bases sitting between them. CDR3 DNA sequence: TGCAGCGTTCGCCCAGAAGAGACCCAGTACTTC. It specifies CSVRPEETQYF.

In its sample, this clone was seen once. CDR3 sequence: CATSRRTGRNSGANVLTF. For the CDR3, the DNA is TGTGCCACCAGCAGACGGACAGGCCGAAACTCTGGGGCCAACGTCCTGACTTTC. The rearrangement uses TRBV15 and TRBJ2-6; 7 bases match TRBD1. The CDR3 spans 18 residues. V was clipped by 2 bases and J by 0 bases; unmatched bases: 7. CDR1 is LNHNV, CDR2 YYDKDF, per germline (reference sequence). Looking up the rest from reference TRBV15 and TRBJ2-6 gives the full variable domain: DAMVIQNPRYQVTQFGKPVTLSCSQTLNHNVMYWYQQKSSQAPKLLFHYYDKDFNNEADTPDNFQSRRPNTSFCFLDIRSPGLGDTAMYLCATSRRTGRNSGANVLTFGAGSRLTVL.